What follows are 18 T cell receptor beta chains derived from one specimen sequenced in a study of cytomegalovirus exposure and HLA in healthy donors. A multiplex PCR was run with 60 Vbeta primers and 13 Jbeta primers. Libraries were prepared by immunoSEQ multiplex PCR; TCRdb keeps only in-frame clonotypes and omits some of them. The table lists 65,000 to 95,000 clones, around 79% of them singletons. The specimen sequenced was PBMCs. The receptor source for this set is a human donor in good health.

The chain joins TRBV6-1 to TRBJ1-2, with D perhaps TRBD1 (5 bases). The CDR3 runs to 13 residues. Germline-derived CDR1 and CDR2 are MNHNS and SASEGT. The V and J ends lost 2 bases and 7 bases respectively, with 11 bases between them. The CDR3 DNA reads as TGTGCCAGCAGTGAATGGGGGGGATCTGGCTACACCTTC. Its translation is CASSEWGGSGYTF.

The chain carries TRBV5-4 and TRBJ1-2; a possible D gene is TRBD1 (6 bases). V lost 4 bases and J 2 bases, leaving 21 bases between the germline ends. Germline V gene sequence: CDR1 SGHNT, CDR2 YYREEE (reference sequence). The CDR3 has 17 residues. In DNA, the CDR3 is TGTGCCAGCAGCCATGTGGGGGCGGGTACCCTGAACTATGGCTACACCTTC. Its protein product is CASSHVGAGTLNYGYTF.

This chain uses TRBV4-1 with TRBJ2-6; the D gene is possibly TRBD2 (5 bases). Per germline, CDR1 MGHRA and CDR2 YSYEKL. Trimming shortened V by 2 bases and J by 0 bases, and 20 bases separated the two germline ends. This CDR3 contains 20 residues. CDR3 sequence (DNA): TGCGCCAGCAGCCAAAGGGAGTTGGACTCCCTTAGCTCTGGGGCCAACGTCCTGACTTTC. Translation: CASSQRELDSLSSGANVLTF.

The CDR3 spells CASSQDNRGNTEAFF. CDR3 DNA sequence: TGCGCCAGCAGCCAAGATAACAGGGGGAACACTGAAGCTTTCTTT. The chain couples TRBV4-1 to TRBJ1-1; 7 bases line up with TRBD1. CDR3 length: 15 residues. CDR1 is MGHRA, CDR2 YSYEKL, per germline. Losses at the gene ends were 0 bases for V and 1 base for J; bases not matched to a gene: 2.

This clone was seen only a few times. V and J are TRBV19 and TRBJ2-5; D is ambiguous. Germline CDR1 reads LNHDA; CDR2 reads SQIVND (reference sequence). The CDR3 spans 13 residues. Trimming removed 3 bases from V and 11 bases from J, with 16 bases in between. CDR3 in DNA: TGTGCCAGTAGTATTTCGGTAGGAGCTGAGCAGTACTTC. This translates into CASSISVGAEQYF.

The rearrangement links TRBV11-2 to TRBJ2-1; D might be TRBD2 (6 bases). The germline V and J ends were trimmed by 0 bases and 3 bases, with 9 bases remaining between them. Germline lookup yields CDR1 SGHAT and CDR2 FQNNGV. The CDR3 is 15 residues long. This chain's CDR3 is CASSLELALYNEQFF. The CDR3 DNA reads TGTGCCAGCAGCTTAGAACTAGCCCTCTACAATGAGCAGTTCTTC.

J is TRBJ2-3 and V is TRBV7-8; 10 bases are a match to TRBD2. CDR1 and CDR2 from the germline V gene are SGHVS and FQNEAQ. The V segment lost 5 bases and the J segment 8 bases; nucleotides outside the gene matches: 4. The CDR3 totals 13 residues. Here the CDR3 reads CASSPGLAVTQYF. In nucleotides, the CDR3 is TGTGCCAGCAGCCCCGGACTAGCGGTTACGCAGTATTTT.

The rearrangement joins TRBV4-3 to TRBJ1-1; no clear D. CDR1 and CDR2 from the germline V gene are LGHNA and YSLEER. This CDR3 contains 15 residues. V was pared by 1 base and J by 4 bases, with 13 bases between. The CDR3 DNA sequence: TGCGCCAGCAGCCAAGGAAGGGTGGAGGGCACTGAAGCTTTCTTT. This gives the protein CASSQGRVEGTEAFF.

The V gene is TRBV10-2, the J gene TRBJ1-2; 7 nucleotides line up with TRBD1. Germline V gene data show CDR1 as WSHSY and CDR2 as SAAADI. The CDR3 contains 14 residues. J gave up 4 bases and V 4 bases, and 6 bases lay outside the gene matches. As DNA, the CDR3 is TGCGCCAGCAGTGGACAGGGAAGTCGCTATGGCTACACCTTC. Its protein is CASSGQGSRYGYTF.

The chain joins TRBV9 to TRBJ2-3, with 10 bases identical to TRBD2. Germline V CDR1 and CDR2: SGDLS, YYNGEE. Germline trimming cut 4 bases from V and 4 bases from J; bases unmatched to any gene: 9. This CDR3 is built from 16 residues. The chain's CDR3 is CASSKSGGAASDTQYF. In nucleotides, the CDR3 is TGTGCCAGCAGCAAAAGCGGGGGGGCCGCTTCAGATACGCAGTATTTT.

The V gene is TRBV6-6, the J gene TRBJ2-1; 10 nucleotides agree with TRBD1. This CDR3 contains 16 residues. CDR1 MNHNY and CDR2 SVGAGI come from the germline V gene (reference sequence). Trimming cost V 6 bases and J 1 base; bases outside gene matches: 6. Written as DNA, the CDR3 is TGTGCCAGCAGCGACTGGACAGGGGGTTCCTACAATGAGCAGTTCTTC. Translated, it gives CASSDWTGGSYNEQFF.

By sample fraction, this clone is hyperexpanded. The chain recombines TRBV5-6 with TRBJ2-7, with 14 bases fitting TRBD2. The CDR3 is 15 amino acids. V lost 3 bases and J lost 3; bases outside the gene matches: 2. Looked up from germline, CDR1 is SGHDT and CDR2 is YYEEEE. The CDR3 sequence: CASSWGLAGDYEQYF. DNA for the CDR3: TGTGCCAGCAGCTGGGGACTAGCGGGGGACTACGAGCAGTACTTC.

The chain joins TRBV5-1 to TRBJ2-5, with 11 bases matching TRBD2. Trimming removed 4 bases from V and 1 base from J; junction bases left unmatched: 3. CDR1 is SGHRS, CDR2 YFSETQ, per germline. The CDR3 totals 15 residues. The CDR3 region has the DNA TGCGCCAGCAGCCAACTAGCGGGAGCCCAAGAGACCCAGTACTTC. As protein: CASSQLAGAQETQYF.

The CDR3 protein is CAWSVWSGATYEQYF. The CDR3 nucleotides read TGTGCCTGGAGTGTATGGTCAGGTGCAACCTACGAGCAGTACTTC. This sequence joins TRBV30 and TRBJ2-7; D is uncertain. This CDR3 contains 15 residues. Trimming took off 0 bases at V and 2 bases at J, with 14 bases between the two ends. Germline V gene data show CDR1 as GTSNPN and CDR2 as SVGIG (reference sequence).

The CDR3 coding sequence is TGTGCCTGGAGTCTAGGATTTGAAGCTTTCTTT. It specifies CAWSLGFEAFF. This chain uses TRBV30 with TRBJ1-1; D not certain. CDR3 length: 11 residues. V was pared by 2 bases and J by 7 bases, with 8 bases between. Germline V lookup: CDR1 GTSNPN, CDR2 SVGIG (reference sequence).

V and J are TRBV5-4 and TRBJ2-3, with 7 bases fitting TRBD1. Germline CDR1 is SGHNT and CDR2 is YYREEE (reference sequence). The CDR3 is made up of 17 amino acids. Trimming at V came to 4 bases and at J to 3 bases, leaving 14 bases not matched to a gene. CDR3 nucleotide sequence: TGTGCCAGCAGCCCCGACAGGGCCGGTAGCTCAACAGATACGCAGTATTTT. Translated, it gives CASSPDRAGSSTDTQYF.

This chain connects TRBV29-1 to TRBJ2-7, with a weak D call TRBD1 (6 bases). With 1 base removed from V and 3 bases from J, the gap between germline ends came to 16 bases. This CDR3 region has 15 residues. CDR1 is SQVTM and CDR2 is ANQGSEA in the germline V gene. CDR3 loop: CSVEVGAETNYEQYF. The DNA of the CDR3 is TGCAGCGTTGAAGTGGGGGCAGAGACGAACTACGAGCAGTACTTC.

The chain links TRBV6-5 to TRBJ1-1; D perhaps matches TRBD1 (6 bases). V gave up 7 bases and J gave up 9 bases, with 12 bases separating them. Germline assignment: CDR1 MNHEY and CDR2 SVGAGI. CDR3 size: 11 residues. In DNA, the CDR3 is TGTGCCAGCACCAGGGGCAGTCAAGCTTTCTTT. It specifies CASTRGSQAFF.